The 15 T cell receptor beta chains below come from one sample, sequenced in a study of cytomegalovirus exposure and HLA in healthy donors. The primer mix had 60 Vbeta and 13 Jbeta primers. TCRdb keeps only in-frame clones here, not all; method: immunoSEQ multiplex PCR. The table records roughly 190,000 clones, 84% of them present only once. Sequencing used PBMCs. Receptor source: a woman in her fifties or sixties in good health and CMV-seropositive.

This chain uses TRBV4-1 with TRBJ1-1; 11 nucleotides match TRBD1. The germline gives CDR1 MGHRA, CDR2 YSYEKL. This CDR3 contains 17 residues. V was clipped by 4 bases and J by 3 bases; unmatched bases: 10. The CDR3 region is CASSPRTGGFEDTEAFF. In DNA form, the CDR3 reads TGCGCCAGCAGCCCCCGGACAGGGGGCTTTGAGGACACTGAAGCTTTCTTT.

The rearrangement links TRBV4-1 to TRBJ2-5; the D gene is possibly TRBD2 (7 bases). The CDR3 is 15 residues long. The germline CDR1 and CDR2 sequences are MGHRA and YSYEKL. V lost 7 bases to trimming and J lost 3 bases, with 18 bases between them. In nucleotides, the CDR3 is TGCGCCAGCACCCTGGGGGGGGGCCCGGAAGAGACCCAGTACTTC. This encodes CASTLGGGPEETQYF.

The chain carries TRBV15 and TRBJ2-5, with D possibly matching TRBD2 (5 bases). The CDR3 is made up of 15 amino acids. The germline V and J ends were trimmed by 2 bases and 2 bases, with 12 bases remaining between them. The germline CDR1 and CDR2 sequences are LNHNV and YYDKDF (reference sequence). In nucleotides, the CDR3 is TGTGCCACCAGCAGAAAGAGGGCAGTTCAAGAGACCCAGTACTTC. It translates to CATSRKRAVQETQYF.

V usage is TRBV7-9 and J usage is TRBJ2-1, with 11 positions matching TRBD2. The CDR3 covers 15 residues. With 3 bases clipped from V and 4 bases from J, the junction kept 2 bases outside the gene matches. CDR1 and CDR2 from the germline V gene are SEHNR and FQNEAQ (reference sequence). CDR3 in amino acids: CASSFRLAGYNEQFF. CDR3 nucleotides: TGTGCCAGCAGCTTCCGACTAGCGGGGTACAATGAGCAGTTCTTC.

The rearrangement uses TRBV9 and TRBJ2-1, with TRBD1 matching 9 bases. CDR3 length: 14 amino acids. The ends lost 4 bases at V and 10 bases at J; junction bases unmatched: 9. Per germline, CDR1 SGDLS and CDR2 YYNGEE. CDR3 amino acids: CASSRAQGAREQFF. The CDR3 region has the DNA TGTGCCAGCAGCCGAGCACAGGGGGCAAGGGAGCAGTTCTTC.

This clone was seen a few times. The rearrangement joins TRBV19 to TRBJ1-6, with TRBD1 as a possible D gene (6 bases). The CDR3 loop spans 15 amino acids. Germline CDR1 LNHDA, CDR2 SQIVND (reference sequence). V lost 5 bases to trimming and J lost 7 bases, with 15 bases between them. CDR3 residues: CASSPGQYSNSPLHF. CDR3 coding DNA: TGTGCCAGTAGTCCAGGACAGTACTCGAATTCACCCCTCCACTTT.

The CDR3 loop reads CASSMEGLSSYNEQFF. DNA for the CDR3: TGTGCCAGCAGTATGGAGGGGTTGAGTTCCTACAATGAGCAGTTCTTC. The rearrangement joins TRBV28 to TRBJ2-1; weak D call: TRBD2 (6 bases). V was clipped by 5 bases and J by 1 base, with 15 bases between them. Germline V lookup: CDR1 MDHEN, CDR2 SYDVKM. The CDR3 extends over 16 amino acids.

The V and J genes are TRBV5-1 and TRBJ2-1, with 9 nucleotides matching TRBD2. The germline CDR1 and CDR2 sequences are SGHRS and YFSETQ. This CDR3 spans 15 amino acids. Trimming took 0 bases from V and 15 from J; bases not matched to a gene: 13. The CDR3 protein is CASSLESGGPSSWFF. In DNA, the CDR3 is TGCGCCAGCAGCTTGGAGAGCGGGGGGCCCAGTAGTTGGTTCTTC.

V gene TRBV5-6 combines with J gene TRBJ1-2; D perhaps matches TRBD1 (6 bases). Germline V gives CDR1 SGHDT, CDR2 YYEEEE. CDR3 length: 14 residues. V was clipped by 0 bases and J by 4 bases, with 10 bases between them. CDR3 sequence (DNA): TGTGCCAGCAGCTTGGAGGACAGAAGCTATGGCTACACCTTC. Its translation is CASSLEDRSYGYTF.

The chain carries TRBV7-9 and TRBJ1-2, with 8 bases fitting TRBD1. The CDR3 is 17 amino acids. Germline V gives CDR1 SEHNR, CDR2 FQNEAQ (reference sequence). Losses at the gene ends were 5 bases for V and 4 bases for J; bases not matched to a gene: 15. The CDR3 region is CASSRIDRGGSLYGYTF. Written as DNA, the CDR3 is TGTGCCAGCAGCCGGATCGACAGGGGAGGCTCCCTCTATGGCTACACCTTC.

The J gene is TRBJ2-3, the V gene TRBV11-2, with 7 nucleotides matching TRBD2. The CDR3 extends over 16 amino acids. With 3 bases clipped from V and 4 bases from J, the junction kept 10 bases outside the gene matches. Germline lookup yields CDR1 SGHAT and CDR2 FQNNGV. The CDR3 bases are TGTGCCAGCAGCTTGTGGACTAGTTCTTATTCAGATACGCAGTATTTT. Its translation: CASSLWTSSYSDTQYF.

J is TRBJ1-4 and V is TRBV6-1; 8 bases align to TRBD1. Germline V gives CDR1 MNHNS, CDR2 SASEGT. V shed 5 bases and J 5 bases; nucleotides not matched to a gene: 7. The CDR3 consists of 15 residues. The CDR3 sequence is CASSLTGGVNEKLFF. CDR3 sequence (DNA): TGTGCCAGCAGTCTCACAGGGGGGGTCAATGAAAAACTGTTTTTT.

Comment on this clone: One junction end does not reproduce the germline sequence, and a read error may be involved. The chain recombines TRBV7-9 with TRBJ2-2; 7 bases map to TRBD2. CDR3 size: 16 residues. From germline, CDR1 is SEHNR and CDR2 FQNEAQ (reference sequence). The CDR3 loop reads CASGSTAGKNAGELFF. The CDR3 DNA is TGTGCCAGCGGCTCAACAGCGGGAAAGAACGCCGGGGAGCTGTTTTTT.

This clone was detected a few times. In the same sample, other DNA sequences code for this CDR3. This chain uses TRBV30 with TRBJ1-2, with D unclear. The length of the CDR3 is 11 residues. Germline V gives CDR1 GTSNPN, CDR2 SVGIG (reference sequence). Trimming shortened V by 0 bases and J by 5 bases, and 4 bases separated the two germline ends. The CDR3 DNA reads as TGTGCCTGGAGTGTACAGTATGGCTACACCTTC. This codes for CAWSVQYGYTF.

The chain recombines TRBV11-1 with TRBJ2-3; TRBD2 agrees at 12 bases. After removal of 2 bases from V and 3 bases from J, the junction contained 3 bases not matched to a gene. Germline values: CDR1 SGHAT, CDR2 FQDESV (reference sequence). The CDR3 runs 16 residues. The CDR3 reads CASSLLTSGGTDTQYF. The CDR3 nucleotides read TGTGCCAGCAGCTTATTGACTAGCGGGGGAACAGATACGCAGTATTTT.